This is a list of T cell receptor beta chains from one sample in a study of T cell changes during pregnancy in multiple sclerosis. Profiled with immunoSEQ multiplex PCR; TCRdb holds only in-frame clones, not every one. Of under 70,000 clones listed, 85% to 95% are singletons. Here the sequenced sample was CD4+ T cells from peripheral blood mononuclear cells, taken after pregnancy. The receptors stem from a female donor with multiple sclerosis, enrolled in a pregnancy study. Each CDR3 is given with its conserved first and last residue. Each record gives: V gene, CDR3 length, CDR3 protein.

v_call: TRBV29-1; cdr3_length: 15; cdr3_aa: CSVVRRDVSTDTQYF
v_call: TRBV18; cdr3_length: 14; cdr3_aa: CASSPPSGGYEQYF
v_call: TRBV7-2; cdr3_length: 18; cdr3_aa: CASSLVGGLRNSGNTIYF
v_call: TRBV30; cdr3_length: 13; cdr3_aa: CAWNTGGAYEQYF
v_call: TRBV18; cdr3_length: 14; cdr3_aa: CASSPIPTGREQYF
v_call: TRBV28; cdr3_length: 15; cdr3_aa: CASRMGQGWSDTQYF
v_call: TRBV7-9; cdr3_length: 18; cdr3_aa: CASSLVFGGTGIPNEQFF
v_call: TRBV19; cdr3_length: 15; cdr3_aa: CASSRTAGGLETQYF
v_call: TRBV6-5; cdr3_length: 12; cdr3_aa: CASTTGGDGYTF
v_call: TRBV13; cdr3_length: 15; cdr3_aa: CASSASGTSRYTQYF
v_call: TRBV5-6; cdr3_length: 15; cdr3_aa: CASSSRGARTDTQYF
v_call: TRBV4-1; cdr3_length: 13; cdr3_aa: CASSPPGDRDAFF
v_call: TRBV2; cdr3_length: 15; cdr3_aa: CASSEVSGGDNEQFF
v_call: TRBV19; cdr3_length: 16; cdr3_aa: CASRRTGNSGANVLTF
v_call: TRBV7-9; cdr3_length: 16; cdr3_aa: CASSYGLAGMIDTQYF
v_call: TRBV4-1; cdr3_length: 15; cdr3_aa: CASSQVIGDNYGYTF
v_call: TRBV27; cdr3_length: 17; cdr3_aa: CASSLFQGSISSSPLHF
v_call: TRBV9; cdr3_length: 17; cdr3_aa: CASSVAPPTGTGNTIYF
v_call: TRBV19; cdr3_length: 17; cdr3_aa: CASTQVQGGTGANVLTF
v_call: TRBV6-5; cdr3_length: 15; cdr3_aa: CASSWGLAGNYEQYF
v_call: TRBV5-1; cdr3_length: 16; cdr3_aa: CASSLGLGQGNYGYTF
v_call: TRBV2; cdr3_length: 13; cdr3_aa: CASSGGGQETQYF
v_call: TRBV9; cdr3_length: 16; cdr3_aa: CASSVAGGQGEETQYF
v_call: TRBV5-5; cdr3_length: 18; cdr3_aa: CASSSGQMVPRMNTEAFF
v_call: TRBV6-6; cdr3_length: 11; cdr3_aa: CASGRDQPQHF
v_call: TRBV5-1; cdr3_length: 13; cdr3_aa: CASGVYPNQPQHF
v_call: TRBV12-5; cdr3_length: 15; cdr3_aa: CASGLALEGGTEAFF
v_call: TRBV30; cdr3_length: 12; cdr3_aa: CAWGGINEKLFF
v_call: TRBV7-3; cdr3_length: 15; cdr3_aa: CASSPLAGGRNEQFF
v_call: TRBV2; cdr3_length: 17; cdr3_aa: CASSEKSGGAGRGEQFF
v_call: TRBV10-3; cdr3_length: 13; cdr3_aa: CAISEQGASGYTF
v_call: TRBV11-1; cdr3_length: 16; cdr3_aa: CASSTRTGGAYTEAFF
v_call: TRBV4-1; cdr3_length: 18; cdr3_aa: CASSPRTGGGSGANVLTF
v_call: TRBV18; cdr3_length: 17; cdr3_aa: CASSPLGGGRVEDTQYF
v_call: TRBV2; cdr3_length: 15; cdr3_aa: CASSEQAPNTGELFF
v_call: TRBV30; cdr3_length: 11; cdr3_aa: CAWSDNGELFF
v_call: TRBV28; cdr3_length: 15; cdr3_aa: CASARYYRGYYGYTF
v_call: TRBV25-1; cdr3_length: 15; cdr3_aa: CASSVQGLPNTEAFF
v_call: TRBV5-5; cdr3_length: 13; cdr3_aa: CASSLGQGRSYTF
v_call: TRBV6-6; cdr3_length: 13; cdr3_aa: CASSPGQGFEAFF
v_call: TRBV28; cdr3_length: 15; cdr3_aa: CASSLQTGVGEKLFF
v_call: TRBV28; cdr3_length: 14; cdr3_aa: CASSFQAGWNEQFF
v_call: TRBV5-1; cdr3_length: 14; cdr3_aa: CASSRGTGAYEQYF
v_call: TRBV2; cdr3_length: 18; cdr3_aa: CASSEAELAVAAAYEQYF